The rows below give T cell receptor beta chains drawn from one sample of a study of identical twins' blood T cells. TCRdb reprocessed the 5' RACE reads with MiXCR, giving one entry per CDR3 protein. The sample holds 350,000 to 450,000 distinct CDR3 sequences, over 25% seen once. The source material was PBMCs. Receptors were obtained from a woman aged 18-55 years in good health. CDR3s include the opening cysteine and the closing phenylalanine or tryptophan. Fields, in order: clone size, V gene, J gene, CDR3 protein. Only some rows state a clone size, as once, few, many or a class for expanded clones.

-,TRBV18,TRBJ1-4,CASSRGQGGEKLFF
-,TRBV11-3,TRBJ1-4,CASSFDRGSEKLFF
few,TRBV2,TRBJ1-1,CASRPLQDGTEAFF
-,TRBV4-2,TRBJ1-3,CASSLPNTENTIYF
few,TRBV20-1,TRBJ1-2,CSAAGGVYGYTF
few,TRBV3-1,TRBJ1-1,CASSQVGASNTEAFF
once,TRBV20-1,TRBJ1-5,CSVNNVQGIRNQPQHF
few,TRBV5-1,TRBJ1-1,CASSTQNTEAFF
-,TRBV20-1,TRBJ1-5,CSAYGQNSNQPQHF
many,TRBV5-1,TRBJ1-1,CASSPRDSLNTEAFF
few,TRBV7-2,TRBJ2-4,CASSPDLVNNIQYF
few,TRBV6-2/TRBV6-3,TRBJ1-1,CASSPRGLGNTEAFF
few,TRBV3-1,TRBJ1-5,CASSQGRGYQPQHF
-,TRBV20-1,TRBJ1-1,CSARDGPEAFF
many,TRBV9,TRBJ1-2,CASSHPDRAVYGYTF
few,TRBV4-3,TRBJ1-4,CASSQDTQGNEKLFF
-,TRBV20-1,TRBJ2-7,CSAASRDRLYEQYF
many,TRBV2,TRBJ1-6,CASRFSGQHNSPLHF
few,TRBV20-1,TRBJ1-1,CSVQRDRGAEAFF
-,TRBV7-2,TRBJ2-1,CANSLRFGLNEQFF
few,TRBV9,TRBJ2-2,CASSVEQGGELFF
-,TRBV5-1,TRBJ2-7,CASSLDVGGSYEQYF
many,TRBV29-1,TRBJ1-1,CSALGQEVRTEAFF
few,TRBV29-1,TRBJ1-1,CSVTGDRNTEAFF
many,TRBV6-1,TRBJ2-7,CASSESYSSYEQYF
-,TRBV12-5,TRBJ2-3,CASGLVRAGAKYF
many,TRBV29-1,TRBJ1-5,CSVASRREQPQHF
few,TRBV9,TRBJ2-2,CASSLHSGANTGELFF
few,TRBV19,TRBJ1-1,CASVRGNTEAFF
-,TRBV2,TRBJ1-1,CASRNQGVGRAFF
-,TRBV3-1,TRBJ1-2,CASSFRDSVSVWTF
-,TRBV19,TRBJ2-7,CASSIAGLKYEQYF
few,TRBV28,TRBJ2-1,CASSSDRPYNEQFF
few,TRBV7-2,TRBJ2-2,CASSAFSGELFF
-,TRBV29-1,TRBJ1-2,CSVEDRGGRSYGYTF
-,TRBV6-2/TRBV6-3,TRBJ2-7,CASNGRLSSYEQYF
-,TRBV11-2,TRBJ1-1,CASSLDRHGSEAFF
-,TRBV24-1,TRBJ2-1,CATSDSLGSSYNEQFF
-,TRBV7-6,-,CAISSGAAQYF
many,TRBV19,TRBJ2-7,CASSIGQFYEQYF
many,TRBV20-1,TRBJ2-1,CSARALAGAYNEQFF
few,TRBV11-2,TRBJ1-6,CASTIGLSNSPLHF
many,TRBV20-1,TRBJ2-4,CSARGGSKNIQYF
many,TRBV29-1,TRBJ2-1,CSFSPSRDEQFF
-,TRBV6-4,TRBJ2-4,CAGTTRTNF